This entry concerns a single T cell receptor beta chain. Its cognate antigen is unknown. This record comes from a study of OX40 agonist ivuxolimab in advanced cancers. Study-wide background: With ivuxolimab, an agonistic anti-OX40 (CD134) antibody, patients were treated. Checkpoint inhibitors had been given previously to roughly 40% of patients. General study results and limits: Those patients achieving a partial response at 0.1-3.0 mg/kg showed among the lowest clonal expansion.

TCRdb's copy holds only in-frame clones and misses some; the assay was immunoSEQ multiplex PCR. The sample lists 52,000 or so clones, around 85% seen once, with approximately 2.8% in the top ten. This CDR3 comprises 11 residues. Germline assignment: CDR1 DFQATT and CDR2 SNEGSKA (reference sequence). V lost 5 bases to trimming and J lost 7 bases, with 9 bases between them. Cycle 7 day 1, cycle 4 day 1, and baseline were the timepoints at which blood was sampled. This TCR derives from an adult with an advanced solid tumor such as melanoma, head and neck, liver or kidney cancer. This material consisted of CD4+ or CD8+ T cells sorted from blood, taken in a trial of the OX40 agonist ivuxolimab. The chain uses TRBV20-1 and TRBJ2-1; D gene ambiguous. The CDR3 spells CSAVLGNEQFF. The CDR3 region has the DNA TGCAGTGCTGTCCTGGGGAATGAGCAGTTCTTC.